The rows below give T cell receptor beta chains drawn from one sample of a study of blood T cells in healthy people across ages. Using its own MiXCR run on the 5' RACE reads, TCRdb lists one record per CDR3 protein. Of some 1.5 million distinct CDR3 sequences listed, about 30% are singletons. Sequenced sample: blood. The receptors shown here come from a woman younger than 45 in good health. CDR3s include the opening cysteine and the closing phenylalanine or tryptophan. The order of the fields is clone size, V gene, D gene, J gene, CDR3 protein, CDR3 DNA. The D gene is left open where the match is weak. Rows give clone size only sometimes, using once, few, many, or a class for an expanded clone.

-	TRBV7-3	-	TRBJ2-3	CASSYTSVTDTQYF	TGTGCCAGCAGCTACACTTCGGTGACAGATACGCAGTATTTT
few	TRBV24-1	TRBD1	TRBJ2-3	CATSGGAYRDRDPDTQYF	TGTGCCACCAGCGGCGGAGCGTACAGGGACAGGGATCCAGATACGCAGTATTTT
many	TRBV12-3/TRBV12-4	-	TRBJ2-3	CASRDPTDTQYF	TGTGCCAGCAGGGACCCCACAGATACGCAGTATTTT
-	TRBV2	-	TRBJ2-7	CASSEAGAGAYEQYF	TGTGCCAGCAGTGAAGCAGGGGCAGGGGCCTACGAGCAGTACTTC
few	TRBV12-3/TRBV12-4	-	TRBJ1-1	CASSRSLRSTEAFF	TGTGCCAGCAGCCGATCCCTGAGGAGCACTGAAGCTTTCTTT
many	TRBV6-6	TRBD1	TRBJ1-2	CASSYRTGLGNGYTF	TGTGCCAGCAGTTACCGGACAGGATTAGGGAATGGCTACACCTTC
-	TRBV5-7	-	TRBJ2-1	CASSLGARSKIEQFF	TGTGCCAGCAGCTTGGGAGCCAGGAGTAAGATTGAGCAGTTCTTC
few	TRBV12-3/TRBV12-4	TRBD1	TRBJ1-2	CASSPTGDHSYTF	TGTGCCAGCAGTCCAACAGGGGATCATAGCTACACCTTC
-	TRBV5-6	-	TRBJ2-5	CASSFATGRGTQYF	TGTGCCAGCAGCTTCGCAACAGGGCGAGGGACCCAGTACTTC
few	TRBV7-2	-	TRBJ2-5	CASSPQMGGETQYF	TGTGCCAGCAGCCCGCAGATGGGGGGAGAGACCCAGTACTTC
-	TRBV7-2	TRBD1	TRBJ1-2	CASRSQGGSGYGYTF	TGTGCCAGCAGAAGTCAGGGGGGCTCAGGCTATGGCTACACCTTC
many	TRBV7-7	-	TRBJ2-5	CASSLEARETQYF	TGTGCCAGCAGCTTAGAGGCCCGGGAGACCCAGTACTTC
few	TRBV12-3/TRBV12-4	-	TRBJ1-5	CASSLVTGSQPQHF	TGTGCCAGCAGTTTAGTCACGGGGTCTCAGCCCCAGCATTTT
few	TRBV29-1	-	TRBJ2-3	CSVVQSSTDTQYF	TGCAGCGTTGTTCAGTCCAGCACAGATACGCAGTATTTT
many	TRBV10-3	TRBD1	TRBJ2-7	CAIGRTGFYEQYF	TGTGCCATCGGACGGACAGGGTTTTACGAGCAGTACTTC
many	TRBV3-1	-	TRBJ2-7	CASSRRSAYEQYF	TGTGCCAGCAGCCGGAGATCCGCCTACGAGCAGTACTTC
few	TRBV7-9	-	TRBJ1-4	CASSLDRGNREKLFF	TGTGCCAGCAGCTTAGATCGGGGGAATCGCGAAAAACTGTTTTTT
few	TRBV5-1	TRBD2	TRBJ2-1	CASSLARGGNYNEQFF	TGCGCCAGCAGCTTGGCCCGGGGGGGGAACTACAATGAGCAGTTCTTC
-	TRBV12-5	TRBD1	TRBJ1-5	CASGSLGTGSNQPQHF	TGTGCTAGTGGTTCTCTAGGGACAGGTAGCAATCAGCCCCAGCATTTT
few	TRBV4-1	-	TRBJ1-2	CASSRFTPLQGHGYTF	TGCGCCAGCAGCCGATTCACCCCGCTACAGGGCCATGGCTACACCTTC
many	TRBV5-1	-	TRBJ1-2	CASSLGGNYGYTF	TGTGCCAGCAGCCTCGGGGGAAACTATGGCTACACCTTC
-	TRBV5-1	TRBD1	TRBJ2-7	CASSADRRTYEQYF	TGCGCCAGCAGCGCGGACAGGAGAACCTACGAGCAGTACTTC
many	TRBV28	-	TRBJ2-5	CASSSGQNQETQYF	TGTGCCAGCAGTTCCGGACAGAACCAAGAGACCCAGTACTTC
-	TRBV6-1	-	TRBJ1-2	CASSDWLSYGYTF	TGTGCCAGCAGTGATTGGCTTTCCTATGGCTACACCTTC
few	TRBV4-1	-	TRBJ2-5	CASGTPGTSLETQYF	TGCGCCAGCGGTACCCCAGGAACAAGCTTGGAGACCCAGTACTTC
-	TRBV20-1	TRBD2	TRBJ2-7	CSAPPGGHSSYNEQYF	TGCAGTGCCCCCCCGGGGGGGCATAGCTCCTACAATGAGCAGTACTTC
-	TRBV7-6	-	TRBJ1-1	CASSHRDGYEAFF	TGTGCCAGCAGCCACCGGGACGGCTATGAAGCTTTCTTT
many	TRBV9	TRBD1	TRBJ2-4	CASSGRDRKNIQYF	TGTGCCAGCAGCGGCCGGGACAGAAAAAACATTCAGTACTTC
few	TRBV14	-	TRBJ2-7	CASSHGRIVEQYF	TGTGCCAGCAGCCATGGGCGGATTGTGGAGCAGTACTTC
few	TRBV30	-	TRBJ1-1	CAWSGGGSAFF	TGTGCCTGGAGTGGAGGGGGGTCTGCTTTCTTT
-	TRBV27	-	TRBJ2-6	CASTTIRFEGAGANVLTF	TGTGCCAGCACCACTATCCGATTTGAAGGCGCTGGGGCCAACGTCCTGACTTTC
-	TRBV27	-	TRBJ2-7	CASSLLRGSGRYEQYF	TGTGCCAGCAGTTTACTCCGGGGTAGCGGACGTTACGAGCAGTACTTC
-	TRBV5-1	-	TRBJ2-1	CASSSQDADNEQFF	TGCGCCAGCAGCTCCCAGGACGCCGACAATGAGCAGTTCTTC
-	TRBV9	-	TRBJ1-5	CASSVPRTGNIAQHF	TGTGCCAGCAGCGTACCTAGGACGGGCAATATCGCCCAGCATTTT
many	TRBV4-2	TRBD2	TRBJ2-3	CASSQEGGASTDTQYF	TGTGCCAGCAGCCAAGAGGGAGGGGCTAGCACAGATACGCAGTATTTT
few	TRBV6-2/TRBV6-3	TRBD1	TRBJ1-5	CASTRTGDNQPQHF	TGTGCCAGCACTAGGACAGGGGACAATCAGCCCCAGCATTTT
few	TRBV30	-	TRBJ1-5	CAWSVQGWSLNQPQHF	TGTGCCTGGAGTGTACAAGGATGGAGCTTGAATCAGCCCCAGCATTTT
many	TRBV3-1	TRBD1	TRBJ2-5	CASSQGQGAFKTQYF	TGTGCCAGCAGCCAAGGACAGGGGGCTTTCAAGACCCAGTACTTC
-	TRBV3-1	TRBD1	TRBJ1-2	CASSKMSGGWGYTF	TGTGCCAGCAGCAAGATGTCAGGGGGCTGGGGCTACACCTTC
-	TRBV9	-	TRBJ2-6	CASTTLSSGANVLTF	TGTGCCAGCACGACCCTGAGCTCTGGGGCCAACGTCCTGACTTTC
few	TRBV10-3	TRBD2	TRBJ2-1	CAISEGTSGEQFF	TGTGCCATCAGTGAGGGGACTAGCGGTGAGCAGTTCTTC
many	TRBV12-3/TRBV12-4	TRBD2	TRBJ2-5	CASSIGLAGYQETQYF	TGTGCCAGCAGTATAGGACTAGCGGGGTACCAAGAGACCCAGTACTTC
-	TRBV24-1	-	TRBJ2-3	CATSDPSTLWDTQYF	TGTGCCACCAGTGATCCCTCCACCCTGTGGGATACGCAGTATTTT
-	TRBV7-2	-	TRBJ1-4	CASSLEVDATNEKLFF	TGTGCCAGCAGCTTAGAGGTGGATGCAACTAATGAAAAACTGTTTTTT
-	TRBV6-6	-	TRBJ1-1	CASRRVMDRNTEAFF	TGTGCCAGCAGGCGGGTAATGGACAGGAACACTGAAGCTTTCTTT
-	TRBV4-1	-	TRBJ1-2	CASSQKATQYGYTF	TGCGCCAGCAGCCAGAAGGCGACACAATATGGCTACACCTTC
many	TRBV5-1	-	TRBJ2-3	CASSMTGADTQYF	TGCGCCAGCAGCATGACAGGAGCAGATACGCAGTATTTT
-	TRBV28	-	TRBJ2-3	CASSVTGVRADTQYF	TGTGCCAGCAGCGTGACGGGGGTAAGGGCAGATACGCAGTATTTT
many	TRBV7-2	TRBD1	TRBJ2-5	CASSLEGALRETQYF	TGTGCCAGCAGCTTAGAGGGGGCCCTAAGGGAGACCCAGTACTTC
few	TRBV5-8	TRBD1	TRBJ2-1	CASSSTGENEQFF	TGTGCCAGCAGCTCTACAGGGGAAAATGAGCAGTTCTTC
many	TRBV5-6	TRBD1	TRBJ2-7	CASSKDREEYF	TGTGCCAGCAGCAAGGACAGGGAGGAGTACTTC
few	TRBV7-6	-	TRBJ2-1	CASSLGPANEQFF	TGTGCCAGCAGCTTGGGCCCGGCCAATGAGCAGTTCTTC
-	TRBV6-5	-	TRBJ2-2	CASSKQPDTGELFF	TGTGCCAGCAGTAAACAACCTGACACCGGGGAGCTGTTTTTT
-	TRBV6-5	-	TRBJ1-5	CASRVVESSNQPQHF	TGTGCCAGCAGGGTGGTGGAATCGAGCAATCAGCCCCAGCATTTT